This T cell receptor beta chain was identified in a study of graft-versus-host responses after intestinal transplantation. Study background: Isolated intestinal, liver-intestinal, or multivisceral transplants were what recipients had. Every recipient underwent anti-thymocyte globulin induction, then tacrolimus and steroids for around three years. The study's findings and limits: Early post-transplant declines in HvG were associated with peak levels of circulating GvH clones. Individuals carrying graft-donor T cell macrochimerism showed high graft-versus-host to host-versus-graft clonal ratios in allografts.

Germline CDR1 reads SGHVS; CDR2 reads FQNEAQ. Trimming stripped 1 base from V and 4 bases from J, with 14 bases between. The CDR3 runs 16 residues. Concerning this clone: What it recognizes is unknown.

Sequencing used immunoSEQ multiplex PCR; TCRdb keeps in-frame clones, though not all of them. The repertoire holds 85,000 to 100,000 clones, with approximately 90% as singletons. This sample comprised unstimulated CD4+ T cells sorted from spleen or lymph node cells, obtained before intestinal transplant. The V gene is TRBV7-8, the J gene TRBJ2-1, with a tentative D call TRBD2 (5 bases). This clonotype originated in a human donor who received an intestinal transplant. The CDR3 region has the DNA TGTGCCAGCAGCTTAGTCGGGAAGCTCCGATACAATGAGCAGTTCTTC. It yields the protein CASSLVGKLRYNEQFF. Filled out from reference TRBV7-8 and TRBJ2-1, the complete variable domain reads GAGVSQSPRYKVAKRGQDVALRCDPISGHVSLFWYQQALGQGPEFLTYFQNEAQLDKSGLPSDRFFAERPEGSVSTLKIQRTQQEDSAVYLCASSLVGKLRYNEQFFGPGTRLTVL.